This T cell receptor beta chain was profiled in a study of vaccination and CD4 T cells after COVID-19. Study details: Convalescent participants consisted of six males and four females, two being Hispanic. Study results and limitations: There were relatively few convalescent patients studied, and there were no early post-infection timepoints.

With respect to this clonotype: Its antigen is not identified.

Specified treatment: roughly 10-day PBMC culture with coronavirus spike peptide pools or control peptides (ViraFEST assay). Researchers collected the unexposed donor's CD4+ T cells before the COVID-19 pandemic (2011-2018). This CDR3 has 13 amino acids. CDR1 and CDR2 from the germline V gene are KGHSH and LQKENI. V was clipped by 2 bases and J by 5 bases, with 10 bases between them. Cultured CD4+ T cell DNA underwent sequencing with the Oncomine TCR Beta short-read assay. TCRdb processed the PCR reads anew with MiXCR; each CDR3 protein has one entry. The sample holds 6,000 to 7,500 distinct CDR3 sequences, about 38% seen once.

The sequencing sample was made of CD4+ T cells from blood, cultured in vitro. The origin of this receptor is a human donor in good health. The rearrangement uses TRBV18 and TRBJ2-7; D uncertain. The CDR3 region has the DNA TGTGCCAGCTCACCAAAGGACCCCGACGAGCAGTACTTC. Amino acid sequence: CASSPKDPDEQYF.